This is a list of T cell receptor beta chains from one sample in a study of control samples from healthy donors and cancer patients. Repertoires were generated with immunoSEQ multiplex PCR, while TCRdb's copy carries only in-frame clones and drops some. Of about 14,000 clones listed, 60% to 80% are singletons. The specimen sequenced was formalin-fixed, paraffin-embedded tissue. The receptors shown here come from a female donor with lung cancer. Each CDR3 is given with its conserved first and last residue. The D gene is left open where the match is weak. Clone size appears in some rows only: once, few, many, or a class for an expanded clone.

j_call v_call d_call clone_size cdr3_nt cdr3_aa
TRBJ2-1 TRBV6-5 NA NA TGTGCCAGCAGACAGGGTCTGAATGAGCAGTTCTTC CASRQGLNEQFF
TRBJ2-7 TRBV7-8 TRBD2 few TGTGCCAGCAGCTTAGGGTATGCTAGCGGGAGGGCGGACTACGAGCAGTACTTC CASSLGYASGRADYEQYF
TRBJ2-1 TRBV3-1/TRBV3-2 NA NA TGTGCCAGCAGCCGTGGGACTCTTTTTGAGCAGTTCTTC CASSRGTLFEQFF
TRBJ2-3 TRBV7-2 NA NA TGTGCCAGCAGCCAACAAAGGCTGGCTAGCACAGATACGCAGTATTTT CASSQQRLASTDTQYF
TRBJ1-1 TRBV3-1/TRBV3-2 NA few TGTGCCAGCAGCCAAGACGGGGACTTTAACACTGAAGCTTTCTTT CASSQDGDFNTEAFF
TRBJ2-1 TRBV7-9 NA few TGTGCCAGCAGCGTTATAAATGAGCAGTTCTTC CASSVINEQFF
TRBJ1-3 TRBV19 NA NA TGTGCCAGTAGTCTGCGAGAGCTCGGAAACACCATATATTTT CASSLRELGNTIYF
TRBJ2-1 TRBV5-1 TRBD2 NA TGCGCCAGCAGCGGGCCAGCGGGAGCCTACAATGAGCAGTTCTTC CASSGPAGAYNEQFF
TRBJ2-5 TRBV14 NA NA TGTGCCAGCAGCCAAGGGGCGTGGCAGGGGAGCGGTGAGACCCAGTACTTC CASSQGAWQGSGETQYF
TRBJ1-1 TRBV6-4 NA NA TGTGCCAGCAGTGACTGGAACTCGGGGGATTCTGAAGCTTTCTTT CASSDWNSGDSEAFF
TRBJ1-1 TRBV28 NA NA TGTGCCAGTACTTCCGGGATCTTGAACACTGAAGCTTTCTTT CASTSGILNTEAFF
TRBJ2-3 TRBV19 NA NA TGTGCCAGCCGGGGGGCGGGGGATGCAGATACGCAGTATTTT CASRGAGDADTQYF
TRBJ1-3 TRBV30 NA NA TGTGCCTGGAGTGCCGGGCCTCTAAGTGGAAACACCATATATTTT CAWSAGPLSGNTIYF
TRBJ2-3 TRBV6-2/TRBV6-3 NA NA TGTGCCAGCAGTTGTGATCAATTGGCCAGGGGTTGCGCAGATACGCAGTATTTT CASSCDQLARGCADTQYF
TRBJ2-4 TRBV3-1/TRBV3-2 NA NA TGTGCCAGCGGTGAGGGCGGCAAAAACATTCAGTACTTC CASGEGGKNIQYF
TRBJ2-1 TRBV7-7 NA NA TGTGCTAGCAGCTTAGCTCCCTACAATGAGCAGTTCTTC CASSLAPYNEQFF
TRBJ2-3 TRBV19 NA once TGTGCCAGTAGTATCCGCCAGGTTGGGGATACGCAGTATTTT CASSIRQVGDTQYF
TRBJ2-2 TRBV7-2 TRBD1 NA TGTGCCAGCAGCTTCCCCGTTGGGACAGCATTTACCGGGGAGCTGTTTTTT CASSFPVGTAFTGELFF
TRBJ2-1 TRBV27 NA NA TGTGCCAGCAGTTTAGGCCAGGGGAGTATCAATGAGCAGTTCTTC CASSLGQGSINEQFF
TRBJ2-5 TRBV19 NA NA TGTGCCAGTACCAAGGGGTCGCCTCAAGAGACCCAGTACTTC CASTKGSPQETQYF
TRBJ2-7 TRBV3-1/TRBV3-2 TRBD1 NA TGTGCCAGCAGCCAAGCCTTCCCCAAAAAGGGGACAGGACAAACTTACGAGCAGTACTTC CASSQAFPKKGTGQTYEQYF
TRBJ2-3 TRBV7-2 TRBD2 NA TGTGCCAGCAGCACTGCCCCCAGACTAGCGGGGGGGGATACGCAGTATTTT CASSTAPRLAGGDTQYF
TRBJ1-6 TRBV27 NA few TGTGCCACCTCTCGGACAGTTTCTAATTCACCCCTCCACTTT CATSRTVSNSPLHF
TRBJ1-2 TRBV9 TRBD1 NA TGTGCCAGCAGCGCCATGACAGGGCTTAACTATGGCTACACCTTC CASSAMTGLNYGYTF
TRBJ2-2 TRBV7-2 NA NA TGTGCCAGCAGCTACGATCGGGGCCCCGGGGAGCTGTTTTTT CASSYDRGPGELFF
TRBJ1-5 TRBV4-3 TRBD1 once TGCGCCAGCAGCCAAGGGACAGGGGGACATCAGCCCCAGCATTTT CASSQGTGGHQPQHF
TRBJ1-4 TRBV7-2 TRBD1 NA TGTGCCAGCAAGCCATGGACAGGGGAGGAAAAACTGTTTTTT CASKPWTGEEKLFF
TRBJ2-2 TRBV7-9 TRBD1 medium-sized TGTGCCAGCAGCTTAAGACAGGGACGCGTCGGGGAGCTGTTTTTT CASSLRQGRVGELFF
TRBJ2-1 TRBV5-1 NA NA TGCGCCAGCAGCTGGCAGCAGGATGAGCAGTTCTTC CASSWQQDEQFF
TRBJ2-5 TRBV7-3 NA NA TGTGCCAGCAGCGGGGGACTCATCAAGCAAGAGACCCAATACTTC CASSGGLIKQETQYF
TRBJ2-7 TRBV10-3 TRBD2 NA TGTGCCATCGGTGCTTTTAGCGGGAGTGGAGAGCAGTACTTC CAIGAFSGSGEQYF
TRBJ1-1 TRBV6-2/TRBV6-3 NA NA TGTGCCAGCAGTAGGGGGGGAACTGAAGCTTTCTTT CASSRGGTEAFF
TRBJ2-7 TRBV9 NA NA TGTGCCAGCAGCCGCGACCCCTCCCCCGAGCAGTACTTC CASSRDPSPEQYF
TRBJ2-3 TRBV5-6 NA few TGTGCCAGCAGCTTGGAATCGGGAGATGGCGCAGATACGCAGTATTTT CASSLESGDGADTQYF
TRBJ2-2 TRBV24-1 NA NA TGTGCCACCAGTGAGGAGGGGACCGGGGAGCTGTTTTTT CATSEEGTGELFF
TRBJ1-1 TRBV12-3/TRBV12-4 TRBD1 NA TGTGCCAGCGGCAGGGGGTCGGCTGAAGCTTTCTTT CASGRGSAEAFF
TRBJ2-5 TRBV5-7 TRBD1 NA TGTGCCAGCATGCGGACAGGGGAGGGAGAGACCCAGTACTTC CASMRTGEGETQYF
TRBJ1-2 TRBV7-6 TRBD1 NA TGTGCCAGCAGCCCCGTCGGACAGGGGGGTTATGGCTACACCTTC CASSPVGQGGYGYTF
TRBJ2-5 TRBV5-1 NA NA TGCGCCAGCAGTAGTTCCTCCGGGACTTTGGAGACCCAGTACTTC CASSSSSGTLETQYF
TRBJ2-7 TRBV6-6 NA NA TGTGCCAGCAGCGGGGCAACCTACGAGCAGTACTTC CASSGATYEQYF
TRBJ2-3 TRBV6-5 NA NA TGTGCCAGCAGTCGGGACATTACAGATACGCAGTATTTT CASSRDITDTQYF
TRBJ1-4 TRBV6-2/TRBV6-3 NA NA TGTGCCAGCAGTTACCAGAACGGGGAAAAACTGTTTTTT CASSYQNGEKLFF
TRBJ1-6 TRBV18 NA NA TGTGCCAGCTCACCACTAGGACAGAGAAGCTCCTATAATTCACCCCTCCACTTT CASSPLGQRSSYNSPLHF
TRBJ2-7 TRBV7-9 TRBD1 NA TGTGCCAGCAGCTCAACAGGGGGAGCCTACGAGCAGTACTTC CASSSTGGAYEQYF
TRBJ1-2 TRBV5-5 TRBD1 NA TGTGCCAGCAGCCTCACTAGGACAGGGATCGATGGCTACACCTTC CASSLTRTGIDGYTF
TRBJ2-2 TRBV24-1 NA NA TGTGCCACCGGGGACACCAACACCGGGGAGCTGTTTTTT CATGDTNTGELFF